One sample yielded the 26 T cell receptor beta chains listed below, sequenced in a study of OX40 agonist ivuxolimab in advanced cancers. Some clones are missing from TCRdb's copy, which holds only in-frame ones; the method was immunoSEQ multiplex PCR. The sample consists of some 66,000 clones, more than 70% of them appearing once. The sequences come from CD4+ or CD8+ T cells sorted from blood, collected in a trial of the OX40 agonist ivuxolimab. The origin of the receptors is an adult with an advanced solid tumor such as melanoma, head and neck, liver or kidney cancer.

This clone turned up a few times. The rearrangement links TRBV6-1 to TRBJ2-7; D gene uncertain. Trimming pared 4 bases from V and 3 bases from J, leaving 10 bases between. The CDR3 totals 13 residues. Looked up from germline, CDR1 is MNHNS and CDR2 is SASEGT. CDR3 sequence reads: CASSVRSIYEQYF. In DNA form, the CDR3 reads TGTGCCAGCAGTGTTAGATCCATCTACGAGCAGTACTTC.

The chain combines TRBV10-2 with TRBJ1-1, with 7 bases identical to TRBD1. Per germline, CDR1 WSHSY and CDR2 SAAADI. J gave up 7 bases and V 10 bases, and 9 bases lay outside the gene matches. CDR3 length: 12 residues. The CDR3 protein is CATGTASFEAFF. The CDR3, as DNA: TGCGCCACCGGGACAGCGTCTTTTGAAGCTTTCTTT.

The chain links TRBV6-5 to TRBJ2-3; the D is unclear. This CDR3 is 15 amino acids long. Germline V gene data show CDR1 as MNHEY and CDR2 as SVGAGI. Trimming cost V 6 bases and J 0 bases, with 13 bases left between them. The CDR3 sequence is CASSRTWASTDTQYF. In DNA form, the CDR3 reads TGTGCCAGCAGCCGGACGTGGGCTAGCACAGATACGCAGTATTTT.

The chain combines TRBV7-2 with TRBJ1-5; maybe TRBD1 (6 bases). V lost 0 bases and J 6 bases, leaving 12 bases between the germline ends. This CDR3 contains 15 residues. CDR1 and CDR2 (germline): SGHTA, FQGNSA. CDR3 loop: CASSLAGGVRQPQHF. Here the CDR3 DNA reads TGTGCCAGCAGCTTAGCAGGGGGGGTGCGTCAGCCCCAGCATTTT. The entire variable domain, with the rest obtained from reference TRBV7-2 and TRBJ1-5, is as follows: GAGVSQSPSNKVTEKGKDVELRCDPISGHTALYWYRQSLGQGLEFLIYFQGNSAPDKSGLPSDRFSAERTGGSVSTLTIQRTQQEDSAVYLCASSLAGGVRQPQHFGDGTRLSIL.

This chain's CDR3 is CASSISQGMSEAFF. The CDR3 DNA reads as TGTGCCAGTAGTATAAGTCAGGGGATGTCGGAAGCTTTCTTT. The V call is TRBV19, the J call TRBJ1-1; tentative D call: TRBD1 (6 bases). V was clipped by 2 bases and J by 8 bases, with 15 bases between them. The V gene's germline CDR1 is LNHDA and CDR2 SQIVND (reference sequence). The CDR3 is 14 residues long.

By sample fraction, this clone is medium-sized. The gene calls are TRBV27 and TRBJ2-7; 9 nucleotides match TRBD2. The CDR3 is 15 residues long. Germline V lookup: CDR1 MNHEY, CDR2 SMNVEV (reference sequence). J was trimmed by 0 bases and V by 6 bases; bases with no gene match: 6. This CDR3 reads CASSGLAPSSYEQYF. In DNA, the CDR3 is TGTGCCAGCAGCGGACTAGCGCCCAGCTCCTACGAGCAGTACTTC.

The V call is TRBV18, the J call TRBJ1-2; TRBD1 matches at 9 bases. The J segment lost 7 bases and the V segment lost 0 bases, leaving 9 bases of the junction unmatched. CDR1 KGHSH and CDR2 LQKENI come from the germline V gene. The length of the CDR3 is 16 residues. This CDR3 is CASSPPGQGLGSGYTF. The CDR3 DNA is TGTGCCAGCTCACCACCGGGACAGGGTTTGGGAAGTGGCTACACCTTC. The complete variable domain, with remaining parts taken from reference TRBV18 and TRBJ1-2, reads NAGVMQNPRHLVRRRGQEARLRCSPMKGHSHVYWYRQLPEEGLKFMVYLQKENIIDESGMPKERFSAEFPKEGPSILRIQQVVRGDSAAYFCASSPPGQGLGSGYTFGSGTRLTVV.

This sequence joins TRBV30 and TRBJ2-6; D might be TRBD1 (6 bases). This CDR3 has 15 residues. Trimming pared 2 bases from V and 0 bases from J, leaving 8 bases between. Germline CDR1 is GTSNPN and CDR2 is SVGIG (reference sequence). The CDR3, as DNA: TGTGCCTGGAGTCAGGGGAGCTCTGGGGCCAACGTCCTGACTTTC. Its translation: CAWSQGSSGANVLTF.

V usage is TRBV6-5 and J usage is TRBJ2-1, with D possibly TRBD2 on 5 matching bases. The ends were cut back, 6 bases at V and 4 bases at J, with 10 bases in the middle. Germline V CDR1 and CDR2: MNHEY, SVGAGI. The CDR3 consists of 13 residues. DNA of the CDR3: TGTGCCAGCAGACTGGACTCTTACAATGAGCAGTTCTTC. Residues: CASRLDSYNEQFF.

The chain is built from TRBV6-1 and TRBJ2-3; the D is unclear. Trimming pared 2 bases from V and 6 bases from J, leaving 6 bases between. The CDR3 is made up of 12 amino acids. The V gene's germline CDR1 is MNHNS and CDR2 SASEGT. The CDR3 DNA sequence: TGTGCCAGCAGTGAATGGATGGATACGCAGTATTTT. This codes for CASSEWMDTQYF.

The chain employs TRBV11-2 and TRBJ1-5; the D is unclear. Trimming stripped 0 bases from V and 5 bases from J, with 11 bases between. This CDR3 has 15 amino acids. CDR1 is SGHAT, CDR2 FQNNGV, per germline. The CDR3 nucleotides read TGTGCCAGCAGCTTAGATCATACACGGCATCAGCCCCAGCATTTT. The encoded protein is CASSLDHTRHQPQHF.

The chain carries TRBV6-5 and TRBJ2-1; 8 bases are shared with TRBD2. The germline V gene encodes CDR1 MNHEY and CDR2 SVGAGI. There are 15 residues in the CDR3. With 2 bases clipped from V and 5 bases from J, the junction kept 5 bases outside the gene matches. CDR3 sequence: CASSYVAGYDNEQFF. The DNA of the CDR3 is TGTGCCAGCAGTTACGTAGCGGGATACGACAATGAGCAGTTCTTC.

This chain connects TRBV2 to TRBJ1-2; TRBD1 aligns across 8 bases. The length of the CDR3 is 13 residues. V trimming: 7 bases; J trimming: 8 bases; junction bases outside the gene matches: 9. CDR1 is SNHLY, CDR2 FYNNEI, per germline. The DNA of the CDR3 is TGTGCCAGCAATAAGGACAGGGTTGAAGGCTACACCTTC. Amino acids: CASNKDRVEGYTF.

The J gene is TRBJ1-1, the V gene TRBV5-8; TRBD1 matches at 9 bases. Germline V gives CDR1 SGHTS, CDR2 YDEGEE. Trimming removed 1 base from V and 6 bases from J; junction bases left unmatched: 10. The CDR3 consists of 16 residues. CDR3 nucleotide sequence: TGTGCCAGCAGCTTGTTAGTTACAGGGGGCGTTGCTGAAGCTTTCTTT. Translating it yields CASSLLVTGGVAEAFF. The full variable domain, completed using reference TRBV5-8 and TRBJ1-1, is EAGVTQSPTHLIKTRGQQATLRCSPISGHTSVYWYQQALGLGLQFLLWYDEGEERNRGNFPPRFSGRQFPNYSSELNVNALELEDSALYLCASSLLVTGGVAEAFFGQGTRLTVV.

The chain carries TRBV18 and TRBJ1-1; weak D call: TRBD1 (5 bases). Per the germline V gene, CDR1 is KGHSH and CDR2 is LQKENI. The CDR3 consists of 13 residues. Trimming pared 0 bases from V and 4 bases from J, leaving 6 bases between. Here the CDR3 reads CASSPPGGTEAFF. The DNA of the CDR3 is TGTGCCAGCTCACCACCTGGGGGCACTGAAGCTTTCTTT.

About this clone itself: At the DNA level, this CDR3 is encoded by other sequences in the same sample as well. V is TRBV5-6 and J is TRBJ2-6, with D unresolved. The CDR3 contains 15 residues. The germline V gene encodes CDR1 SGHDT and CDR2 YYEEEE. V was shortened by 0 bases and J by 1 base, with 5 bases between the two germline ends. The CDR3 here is CASSLVGSGANVLTF. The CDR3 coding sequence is TGTGCCAGCAGCTTGGTTGGGTCTGGGGCCAACGTCCTGACTTTC.

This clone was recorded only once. The CDR3 reads CASSWAGASGRDTQYF. DNA for the CDR3: TGTGCCAGCAGTTGGGCCGGGGCTAGCGGGAGAGATACGCAGTATTTT. The chain recombines TRBV27 with TRBJ2-3, with 10 bases fitting TRBD2. V lost 4 bases to trimming and J lost 5 bases; unmatched junction nucleotides: 9. In germline, CDR1 is MNHEY, CDR2 SMNVEV (reference sequence). The CDR3 sequence is 16 residues long.

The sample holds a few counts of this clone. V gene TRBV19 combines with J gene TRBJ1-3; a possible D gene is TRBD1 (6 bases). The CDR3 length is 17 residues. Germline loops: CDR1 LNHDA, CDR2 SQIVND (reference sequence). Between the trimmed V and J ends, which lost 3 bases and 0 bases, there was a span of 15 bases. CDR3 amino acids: CASSIGAGQVSGNTIYF. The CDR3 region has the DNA TGTGCCAGTAGTATTGGTGCGGGACAAGTCTCTGGAAACACCATATATTTT.

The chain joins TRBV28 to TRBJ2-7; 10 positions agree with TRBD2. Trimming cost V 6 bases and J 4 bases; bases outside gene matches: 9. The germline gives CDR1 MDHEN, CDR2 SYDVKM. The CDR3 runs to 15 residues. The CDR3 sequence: CASRMNSGRLYEQYF. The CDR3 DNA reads TGTGCCAGCAGGATGAATAGCGGGAGGTTATACGAGCAGTACTTC.

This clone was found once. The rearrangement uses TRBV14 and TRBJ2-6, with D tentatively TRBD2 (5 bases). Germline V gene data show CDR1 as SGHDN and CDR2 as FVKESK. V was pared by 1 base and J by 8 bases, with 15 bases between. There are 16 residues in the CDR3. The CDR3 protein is CASSQGGKIRPNVLTF. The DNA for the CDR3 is TGTGCCAGCAGCCAAGGAGGGAAGATTAGGCCCAACGTCCTGACTTTC.

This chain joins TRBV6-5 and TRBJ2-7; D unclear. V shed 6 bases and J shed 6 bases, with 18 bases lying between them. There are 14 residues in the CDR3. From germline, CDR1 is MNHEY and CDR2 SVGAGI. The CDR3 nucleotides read TGTGCCAGCAGCCAGGAGACACGTCCCCTCGAGCAGTACTTC. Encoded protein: CASSQETRPLEQYF.

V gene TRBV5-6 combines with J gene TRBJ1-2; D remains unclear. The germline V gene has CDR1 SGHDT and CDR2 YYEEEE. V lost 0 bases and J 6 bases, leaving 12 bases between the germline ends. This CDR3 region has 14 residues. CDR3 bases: TGTGCCAGCAGCTTGGTACAAATCCCCGATGGCTACACCTTC. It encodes CASSLVQIPDGYTF.

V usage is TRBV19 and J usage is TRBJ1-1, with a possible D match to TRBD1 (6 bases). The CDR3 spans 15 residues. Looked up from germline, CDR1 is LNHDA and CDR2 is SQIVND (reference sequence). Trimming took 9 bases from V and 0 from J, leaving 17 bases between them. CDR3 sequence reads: CASKRGGQVNTEAFF. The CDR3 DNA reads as TGTGCCAGCAAGAGGGGGGGGCAGGTGAACACTGAAGCTTTCTTT.

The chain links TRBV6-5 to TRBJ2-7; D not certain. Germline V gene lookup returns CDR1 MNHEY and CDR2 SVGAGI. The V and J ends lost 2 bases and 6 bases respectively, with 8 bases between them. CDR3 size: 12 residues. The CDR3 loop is CASSYGLGEQYF. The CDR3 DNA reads TGTGCCAGCAGTTACGGTTTGGGCGAGCAGTACTTC.

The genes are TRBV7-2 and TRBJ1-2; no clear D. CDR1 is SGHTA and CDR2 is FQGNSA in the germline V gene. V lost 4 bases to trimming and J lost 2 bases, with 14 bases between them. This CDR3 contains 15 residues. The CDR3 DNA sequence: TGTGCCAGCAGCTCCTTTCGTCTCAGGAACTATGGCTACACCTTC. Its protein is CASSSFRLRNYGYTF.

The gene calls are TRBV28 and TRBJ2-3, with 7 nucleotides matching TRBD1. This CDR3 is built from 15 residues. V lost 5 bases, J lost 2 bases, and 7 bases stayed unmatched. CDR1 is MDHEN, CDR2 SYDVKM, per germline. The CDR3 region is CASSILQGSTDTQYF. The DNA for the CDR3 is TGTGCCAGCAGTATTTTACAGGGGTCCACAGATACGCAGTATTTT.